This note documents a single T cell receptor beta chain sequence. Its antigen is still unknown. This sample was included in a study of cytomegalovirus exposure and HLA in healthy donors. Study results and limitations: Reports described diagnosis of cytomegalovirus status by the classifier as highly specific and sensitive. 150 to 200 TCR beta chains were listed as cytomegalovirus-associated.

13 Jbeta primers and 60 Vbeta primers were used for the PCR. Method: immunoSEQ multiplex PCR; TCRdb's copy keeps in-frame clones and lacks some. This table holds about 140,000 clones, 60% to 85% found once. The CDR3 is 13 residues long. The germline V and J ends were trimmed by 6 bases and 0 bases, with 10 bases remaining between them. Germline CDR1 and CDR2: SGHNT and YYREEE (reference sequence). This sequence originates from a middle-aged man in good health and CMV-seronegative. V usage is TRBV5-4 and J usage is TRBJ2-7, with D perhaps TRBD1 (6 bases). Sample: PBMCs. Here the CDR3 DNA reads TGTGCCAGCATCGACAGGAGCTCCTACGAGCAGTACTTC. Its translation: CASIDRSSYEQYF.